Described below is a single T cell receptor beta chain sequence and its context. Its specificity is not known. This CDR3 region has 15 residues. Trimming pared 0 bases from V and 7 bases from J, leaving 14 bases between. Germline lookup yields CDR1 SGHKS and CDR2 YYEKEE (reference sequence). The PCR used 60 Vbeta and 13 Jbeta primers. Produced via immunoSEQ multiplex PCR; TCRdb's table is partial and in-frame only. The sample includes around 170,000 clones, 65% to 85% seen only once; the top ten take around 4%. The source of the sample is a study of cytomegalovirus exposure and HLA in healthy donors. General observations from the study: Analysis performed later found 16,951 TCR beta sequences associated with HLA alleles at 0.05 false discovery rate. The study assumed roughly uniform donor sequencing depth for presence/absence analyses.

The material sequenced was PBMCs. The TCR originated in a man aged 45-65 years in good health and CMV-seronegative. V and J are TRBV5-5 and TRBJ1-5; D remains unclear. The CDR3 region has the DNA TGTGCCAGCAGCTTGGCCAATCCGGGGTTCCAGCCCCAGCATTTT. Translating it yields CASSLANPGFQPQHF.